These 21 T cell receptor beta chains were sequenced from one sample in a study of blood T cell repertoires in COVID-19. The table came from immunoSEQ multiplex PCR; TCRdb's copy has only in-frame clones and leaves some out. The sample carries around 250,000 clones, 91% recorded once. Sequenced: PBMCs or T cells enriched from blood (not recorded which). All receptors derive from a human donor in a cohort exposed to, infected with or recovered from COVID-19 (not recorded which). The donor label of this sample is uncertain.

V usage is TRBV18 and J usage is TRBJ2-4; 9 nucleotides match TRBD1. The CDR3 loop spans 15 amino acids. Germline loops: CDR1 KGHSH, CDR2 LQKENI. V lost 3 bases to trimming and J lost 6 bases; unmatched junction nucleotides: 6. CDR3 sequence (DNA): TGTGCCAGCTCACCGAGGGACAGGGAGGGAAACATTCAGTACTTC. Translating gives CASSPRDREGNIQYF.

V and J are TRBV6-5 and TRBJ1-3; D may be TRBD1 (6 bases). Germline CDR1 is MNHEY and CDR2 is SVGAGI. Deletions cut 11 bases from V and 0 bases from J, with 17 bases between. The CDR3 spans 15 residues. The CDR3 DNA is TGTGCCGGGGCTGGACAGTTGAGCTCTGGAAACACCATATATTTT. Translated: CAGAGQLSSGNTIYF.

V and J are TRBV18 and TRBJ1-4, with D perhaps TRBD1 (5 bases). CDR1 is KGHSH, CDR2 LQKENI, per germline. The V gene lost 10 bases and the J gene lost 5 bases, with 17 bases spanning the gap. The CDR3 spans 14 residues. The CDR3 DNA reads as TGTGCCACCCAGGGTGGGGTTGCGAATGAAAAACTGTTTTTT. Amino acids: CATQGGVANEKLFF.

This clone was observed once. The chain carries TRBV29-1 and TRBJ1-2, with no clear D. The V end was cut by 3 bases, the J end by 8 bases, with 19 bases between. In germline, CDR1 is SQVTM, CDR2 ANQGSEA. The length of the CDR3 is 14 residues. CDR3 in amino acids: CSVEPFVGSGGYTF. The DNA for the CDR3 is TGCAGCGTTGAGCCTTTTGTGGGCTCAGGCGGCTACACCTTC.

This clone was seen only once. This CDR3 reads CASSLGQRGGNNEQFF. The CDR3 DNA is TGCGCCAGCAGCTTGGGGCAACGAGGAGGAAACAATGAGCAGTTCTTC. The rearrangement links TRBV5-1 to TRBJ2-1; D possibly corresponds to TRBD2 (5 bases). The germline gives CDR1 SGHRS, CDR2 YFSETQ. Trimming took off 0 bases at V and 5 bases at J, with 15 bases between the two ends. The CDR3 has 16 amino acids.

The chain links TRBV29-1 to TRBJ1-1; 7 positions match TRBD1. Losses at the gene ends were 6 bases for V and 1 base for J; bases not matched to a gene: 8. Germline V gene sequence: CDR1 SQVTM, CDR2 ANQGSEA. The CDR3 spans 14 residues. In DNA form, the CDR3 reads TGCAGCGTAGGGGGCCGGGACAAGAACACTGAAGCTTTCTTT. Translation: CSVGGRDKNTEAFF.

There are a few counts of this clone. CDR3 in DNA: TGTGCCAGCAGCGTACAGGGGGCTTTGCAGGGAAACACCATATATTTT. Protein sequence: CASSVQGALQGNTIYF. The chain employs TRBV2 and TRBJ1-3, with 9 bases that match TRBD1. CDR3 size: 16 residues. After removal of 6 bases from V and 4 bases from J, the junction contained 10 bases not matched to a gene. Germline values: CDR1 SNHLY, CDR2 FYNNEI.

The chain employs TRBV7-9 and TRBJ2-4, with D possibly TRBD2 on 5 matching bases. V lost 1 base and J lost 0, with 10 bases in between. This CDR3 region has 16 residues. Germline V lookup: CDR1 SEHNR, CDR2 FQNEAQ (reference sequence). The CDR3 DNA reads as TGTGCCAGCAGCTTAGGTGAGGGAACAGCCAAAAACATTCAGTACTTC. This sequence encodes CASSLGEGTAKNIQYF.

This chain uses TRBV7-3 with TRBJ2-7; TRBD1 matches at 7 bases. CDR1 SGHTA and CDR2 FQGTGA come from the germline V gene. The CDR3 has 14 residues. V trimming: 4 bases; J trimming: 5 bases; junction bases outside the gene matches: 8. CDR3 residues: CASSWGDRADEQYF. CDR3 DNA sequence: TGTGCCAGCAGCTGGGGTGACAGGGCTGACGAGCAGTACTTC.

The chain couples TRBV30 to TRBJ1-1, with a weak D call TRBD1 (6 bases). The ends were cut back, 5 bases at V and 11 bases at J, with 12 bases in the middle. Germline CDR1 is GTSNPN and CDR2 is SVGIG (reference sequence). The CDR3 sequence is 10 residues long. For the CDR3, the DNA is TGTGCCTGGGGGGGGCGGCGTGCTTTCTTT. Protein product: CAWGGRRAFF.

The chain joins TRBV2 to TRBJ2-3; 8 positions match TRBD1. This CDR3 contains 14 residues. V shed 6 bases, J shed 5 bases, and the junction held 7 bases outside the gene matches. CDR1 is SNHLY and CDR2 is FYNNEI in the germline V gene. The CDR3 nucleotides are TGTGCCAGCAGGGGCAGGGGGCGGGGAGATACGCAGTATTTT. Amino acids: CASRGRGRGDTQYF. Together with reference TRBV2 and TRBJ2-3, the CDR3 gives the full variable domain: EPEVTQTPSHQVTQMGQEVILRCVPISNHLYFYWYRQILGQKVEFLVSFYNNEISEKSEIFDDQFSVERPDGSNFTLKIRSTKLEDSAMYFCASRGRGRGDTQYFGPGTRLTVL.

This clone appeared a single time. This chain uses TRBV18 with TRBJ2-7; tentatively, D is TRBD1 (6 bases). Germline loops: CDR1 KGHSH, CDR2 LQKENI. The CDR3 runs to 19 residues. Trimming cost V 6 bases and J 6 bases, with 33 bases left between them. In nucleotides, the CDR3 is TGTGCCAGCTCGTTCAACAGGGCCTCGAGTCCCCTCTCTACGGGCGAGCAGTACTTC. This translates into CASSFNRASSPLSTGEQYF.

This clone was recorded once. The chain joins TRBV10-2 to TRBJ1-1, with a possible D match to TRBD1 (5 bases). The CDR3 runs to 13 residues. Germline loops: CDR1 WSHSY, CDR2 SAAADI. V was pared by 6 bases and J by 1 base, with 9 bases between. CDR3 nucleotides: TGCGCCAGCAGAAAACAGGAGAACACTGAAGCTTTCTTT. Protein sequence: CASRKQENTEAFF.

Only a few counts were recorded for this clone. The chain recombines TRBV6-4 with TRBJ2-5, with 7 bases identical to TRBD1. The germline V gene has CDR1 MRHNA and CDR2 SNTAGT. V shed 4 bases and J 5 bases; nucleotides not matched to a gene: 4. The CDR3 sequence is 13 residues long. The CDR3 nucleotides are TGTGCCAGCAGTGCCCAACAGGGGGAGACCCAGTACTTC. This encodes CASSAQQGETQYF.

This sequence joins TRBV5-4 and TRBJ1-6; D unresolved. Germline values: CDR1 SGHNT, CDR2 YYREEE (reference sequence). The CDR3 extends over 12 amino acids. The ends were cut back, 2 bases at V and 8 bases at J, with 5 bases in the middle. Written as DNA, the CDR3 is TGTGCCAGCAGCTTCGAGGATTCACCCCTCCACTTT. This gives the protein CASSFEDSPLHF.

The chain joins TRBV18 to TRBJ1-2; 7 bases align to TRBD1. Germline lookup yields CDR1 KGHSH and CDR2 LQKENI. V gave up 5 bases and J gave up 6 bases; unmatched junction bases: 12. The CDR3 is 15 amino acids. The CDR3 DNA follows: TGTGCCAGCTCAACCAAGGGACAGCTCTCCGATGGCTACACCTTC. Its translation is CASSTKGQLSDGYTF.

The V gene is TRBV29-1, the J gene TRBJ2-7; D gene uncertain. This CDR3 comprises 12 residues. V was shortened by 4 bases and J by 2 bases, with 9 bases between the two germline ends. Looked up from germline, CDR1 is SQVTM and CDR2 is ANQGSEA. CDR3 DNA sequence: TGCAGCGTTGGGCCAGGCCCCTACGAGCAGTACTTC. This translates into CSVGPGPYEQYF.

The chain couples TRBV19 to TRBJ1-5; D gene unclear. Trimming removed 6 bases from V and 1 base from J, with 13 bases in between. Looked up from germline, CDR1 is LNHDA and CDR2 is SQIVND (reference sequence). This CDR3 has 15 amino acids. The CDR3 DNA reads as TGTGCCAGTAGCATCGCGGACTTCAGCAATCAGCCCCAGCATTTT. This sequence encodes CASSIADFSNQPQHF.

This chain connects TRBV3-1 (or the pseudogene TRBV3-2) to TRBJ2-3; the D is unclear. From germline, CDR1 is LGHDT and CDR2 YNNKEL (reference sequence). V lost 4 bases to trimming and J lost 3 bases, with 14 bases between them. The CDR3 runs to 15 residues. CDR3 in amino acids: CASSPGGRRTDTQYF. CDR3 in DNA: TGTGCCAGCAGCCCTGGCGGTCGTAGGACAGATACGCAGTATTTT.

The chain couples TRBV10-2 to TRBJ2-7; 8 positions agree with TRBD1. With 7 bases clipped from V and 3 bases from J, the junction kept 8 bases outside the gene matches. The germline CDR1 and CDR2 sequences are WSHSY and SAAADI. The length of the CDR3 is 14 residues. Here the CDR3 reads CASTSGDRGYEQYF. CDR3 coding DNA: TGCGCCAGCACCTCCGGTGACAGGGGCTACGAGCAGTACTTC.

The DNA of the CDR3 is TGTGCCAGCAGTGAGGCCGCGGAGGGCACTGAAGCTTTCTTT. Translation gives CASSEAAEGTEAFF. The chain uses TRBV2 and TRBJ1-1; D not resolved. In germline, CDR1 is SNHLY, CDR2 FYNNEI. The CDR3 length is 14 residues. The V gene lost 3 bases and the J gene lost 4 bases, with 12 bases spanning the gap.